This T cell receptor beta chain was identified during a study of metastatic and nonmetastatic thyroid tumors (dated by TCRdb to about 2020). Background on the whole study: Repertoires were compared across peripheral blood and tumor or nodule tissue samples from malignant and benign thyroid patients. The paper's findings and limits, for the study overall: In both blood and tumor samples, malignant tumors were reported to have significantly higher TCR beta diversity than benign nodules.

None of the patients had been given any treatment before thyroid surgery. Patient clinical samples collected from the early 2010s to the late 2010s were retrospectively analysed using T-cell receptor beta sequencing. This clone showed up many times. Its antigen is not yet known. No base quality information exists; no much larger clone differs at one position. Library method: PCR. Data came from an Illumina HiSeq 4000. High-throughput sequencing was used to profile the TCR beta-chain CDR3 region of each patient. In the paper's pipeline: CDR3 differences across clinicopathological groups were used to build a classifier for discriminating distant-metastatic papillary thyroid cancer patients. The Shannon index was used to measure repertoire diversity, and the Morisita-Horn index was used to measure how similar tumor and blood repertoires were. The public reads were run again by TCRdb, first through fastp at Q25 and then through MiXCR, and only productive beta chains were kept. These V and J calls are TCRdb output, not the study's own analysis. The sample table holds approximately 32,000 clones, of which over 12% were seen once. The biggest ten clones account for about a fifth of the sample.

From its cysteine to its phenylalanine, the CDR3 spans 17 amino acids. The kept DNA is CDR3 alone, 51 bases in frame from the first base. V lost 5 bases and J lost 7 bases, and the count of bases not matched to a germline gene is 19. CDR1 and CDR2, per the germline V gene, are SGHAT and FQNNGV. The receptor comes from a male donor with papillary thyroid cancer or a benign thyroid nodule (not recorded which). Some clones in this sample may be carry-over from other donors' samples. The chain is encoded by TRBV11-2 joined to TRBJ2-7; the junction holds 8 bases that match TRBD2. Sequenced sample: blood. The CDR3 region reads CASSRLDRPGLGWEQYF. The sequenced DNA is TGTGCCAGCAGCAGATTAGACAGGCCGGGACTAGGATGGGAGCAGTACTTC.